Listed here are 18 T cell receptor beta chains from one sample, sequenced in a study of CD8 T cells in ankylosing spondylitis. TCRdb redid the calling of the 5' RACE reads with MiXCR, one entry per CDR3 protein. Among 50,000 or so distinct CDR3 sequences, 6.5% to 9% were seen once, and the ten largest hold roughly 8%. Material: blood, either unsorted or a sorted T cell fraction (not recorded which). The receptor source for this set is a female donor with ankylosing spondylitis or in good health (not recorded which).

The V and J genes are TRBV7-2 and TRBJ1-1; D gene unclear. The CDR3 sequence is 14 residues long. The germline V gene has CDR1 SGHTA and CDR2 FQGNSA. With 2 bases removed from V and 1 base from J, the gap between germline ends came to 8 bases. DNA for the CDR3: TGTGCCAGCAGCTTAAGACCAAAGAACACTGAAGCTTTCTTT. It yields the protein CASSLRPKNTEAFF.

The chain combines TRBV11-1 with TRBJ2-1; TRBD1 is a possible D gene (6 bases). V lost 5 bases to trimming and J lost 0 bases, with 20 bases between them. Germline-derived CDR1 and CDR2 are SGHAT and FQDESV (reference sequence). The CDR3 has 18 residues. CDR3 loop: CASSETGTRPYSYNEQFF. CDR3 in DNA: TGTGCCAGCAGCGAAACCGGGACACGACCTTACTCCTACAATGAGCAGTTCTTC. Using reference TRBV11-1 and TRBJ2-1 for the parts outside the CDR3, the full variable domain is EAEVAQSPRYKITEKSQAVAFWCDPISGHATLYWYRQILGQGPELLVQFQDESVVDDSQLPKDRFSAERLKGVDSTLKIQPAELGDSAMYLCASSETGTRPYSYNEQFFGPGTRLTVL.

This chain uses TRBV5-1 with TRBJ1-1; D not resolved. The germline gives CDR1 SGHRS, CDR2 YFSETQ. V lost 0 bases and J 2 bases, leaving 5 bases between the germline ends. The CDR3 consists of 13 residues. CDR3 DNA: TGCGCCAGCAGCTTGGTCCGAAACACTGAAGCTTTCTTT. As protein: CASSLVRNTEAFF.

This clonotype has at least ten counts. This CDR3 is CSLLRREETQYF. DNA for the CDR3: TGCAGCTTACTGAGGAGGGAAGAGACCCAGTACTTC. The chain joins TRBV29-1 to TRBJ2-5; a weak D match, TRBD2 (6 bases). The CDR3 consists of 12 residues. Looked up from germline, CDR1 is SQVTM and CDR2 is ANQGSEA. Trimming took 8 bases from V and 3 from J, leaving 13 bases between them. The entire variable domain, with the rest obtained from reference TRBV29-1 and TRBJ2-5, is as follows: SAVISQKPSRDICQRGTSLTIQCQVDSQVTMMFWYRQQPGQSLTLIATANQGSEATYESGFVIDKFPISRPNLTFSTLTVSNMSPEDSSIYLCSLLRREETQYFGPGTRLLVL.

This clonotype was counted many times. The chain couples TRBV5-1 to TRBJ1-1; D is uncertain. Trimming cost V 0 bases and J 5 bases, with 11 bases left between them. The CDR3 runs to 14 residues. Germline values: CDR1 SGHRS, CDR2 YFSETQ. CDR3 protein: CASSLEPGRTEAFF. The CDR3 DNA sequence: TGCGCCAGCAGCTTGGAACCGGGGAGAACTGAAGCTTTCTTT.

Ten or more counts support this clonotype. The chain has TRBV28 and TRBJ2-3; 8 positions match TRBD1. This CDR3 spans 15 amino acids. The J segment lost 1 base and the V segment lost 2 bases, leaving 2 bases of the junction unmatched. Germline V gives CDR1 MDHEN, CDR2 SYDVKM. CDR3 amino acids: CASSLTGQGTDTQYF. The DNA for the CDR3 is TGTGCCAGCAGTTTAACGGGACAGGGCACAGATACGCAGTATTTT.

The sample holds many counts of this clonotype. J is TRBJ1-5 and V is TRBV5-1; D gene uncertain. The V end lost 0 bases, the J end lost 5 bases, and 6 bases lay between the germline ends. The length of the CDR3 is 13 residues. CDR1 and CDR2 from the germline V gene are SGHRS and YFSETQ. CDR3 sequence: CASSLGLDQPQHF. The CDR3 DNA sequence: TGCGCCAGCAGCTTGGGCCTGGATCAGCCCCAGCATTTT.

This clonotype was detected a few times. The chain links TRBV28 to TRBJ1-5, with D possibly being TRBD1 (5 bases). V was pared by 3 bases and J by 4 bases, with 10 bases between. CDR3 length: 14 amino acids. The germline V gene encodes CDR1 MDHEN and CDR2 SYDVKM. The chain's CDR3 is CASSFGSGNQPQHF. The CDR3 DNA follows: TGTGCCAGCAGTTTTGGGTCAGGGAATCAGCCCCAGCATTTT.

This clonotype was counted many times. The chain couples TRBV5-1 to TRBJ1-1; D gene unclear. The ends were cut back, 2 bases at V and 0 bases at J, with 5 bases in the middle. The germline V gene has CDR1 SGHRS and CDR2 YFSETQ. This CDR3 spans 13 amino acids. CDR3 region: CASSFHMNTEAFF. The CDR3 DNA sequence: TGCGCCAGCAGCTTTCACATGAACACTGAAGCTTTCTTT.

This clonotype was picked up many times. The chain carries TRBV12-3 or TRBV12-4 and TRBJ1-4; D gene uncertain. The ends were cut back, 3 bases at V and 4 bases at J, with 9 bases in the middle. This CDR3 region has 14 residues. For the CDR3, the DNA is TGTGCCAGCAGTTTCCAGGCCGATAATGAAAAACTGTTTTTT. This gives the protein CASSFQADNEKLFF.

There are many counts of this clonotype. V is TRBV5-1 and J is TRBJ2-3; D might be TRBD1 (5 bases). The CDR3 runs to 11 residues. Germline-derived CDR1 and CDR2 are SGHRS and YFSETQ. V gave up 9 bases and J gave up 2 bases, with 7 bases separating them. The CDR3 nucleotides are TGCGCCACCAGGGCCACAGATACGCAGTATTTT. Its translation: CATRATDTQYF.

This clonotype was seen ten or more times. The chain recombines TRBV5-1 with TRBJ1-1; 9 positions match TRBD1. Per the germline V gene, CDR1 is SGHRS and CDR2 is YFSETQ. There are 14 residues in the CDR3. V lost 4 bases to trimming and J lost 5 bases; unmatched junction nucleotides: 6. CDR3 DNA: TGCGCCAGCAGCCTGGACAGGGGAGTAACTGAAGCTTTCTTT. Its translation: CASSLDRGVTEAFF.

This clonotype was picked up many times. The chain combines TRBV9 with TRBJ1-6; D gene uncertain. Trimming shortened V by 0 bases and J by 10 bases, and 11 bases separated the two germline ends. The CDR3 is made up of 14 amino acids. Germline CDR1 SGDLS, CDR2 YYNGEE. This chain's CDR3 is CASSVDPGGSPLHF. The CDR3 nucleotides read TGTGCCAGCAGCGTAGATCCGGGAGGATCACCCCTCCACTTT.

This clonotype has just a few counts. V is TRBV10-2 and J is TRBJ1-5; D call uncertain. V lost 2 bases to trimming and J lost 1 base, with 9 bases between them. The CDR3 is made up of 15 amino acids. Germline V gene lookup returns CDR1 WSHSY and CDR2 SAAADI. For the CDR3, the DNA is TGCGCCAGCAGTGAGGGGCCACTGAGCAATCAGCCCCAGCATTTT. This sequence encodes CASSEGPLSNQPQHF.

This chain uses TRBV20-1 with TRBJ2-2; D uncertain. The germline V gene encodes CDR1 DFQATT and CDR2 SNEGSKA (reference sequence). The V gene lost 2 bases and the J gene lost 0 bases, with 13 bases spanning the gap. The CDR3 has 16 residues. CDR3 bases: TGCAGTGCTAGAAGAGCGCGTAGGGCGAACACCGGGGAGCTGTTTTTT. This translates into CSARRARRANTGELFF.

This clonotype was counted many times. The chain joins TRBV30 to TRBJ1-5; D is unresolved. CDR1 is GTSNPN and CDR2 is SVGIG in the germline V gene (reference sequence). The CDR3 is 16 amino acids. Trimming took off 3 bases at V and 0 bases at J, with 15 bases between the two ends. CDR3 in amino acids: CAWRSGLGFSNQPQHF. In DNA, the CDR3 is TGTGCCTGGAGATCCGGACTGGGGTTTAGCAATCAGCCCCAGCATTTT.

The chain couples TRBV28 to TRBJ2-1, with 9 bases identical to TRBD2. This CDR3 spans 14 amino acids. Per the germline V gene, CDR1 is MDHEN and CDR2 is SYDVKM. V trimming: 4 bases; J trimming: 7 bases; junction bases outside the gene matches: 5. Here the CDR3 DNA reads TGTGCCAGCAGTTCCGGGACTAGCCGGAATGAGCAGTTCTTC. Protein product: CASSSGTSRNEQFF.

This clonotype was seen at least ten times. This chain uses TRBV5-1 with TRBJ2-1, with 9 positions matching TRBD1. J was trimmed by 0 bases and V by 3 bases; bases with no gene match: 7. CDR1 and CDR2 (germline): SGHRS, YFSETQ. The CDR3 totals 17 residues. In DNA form, the CDR3 reads TGCGCCAGCAGCTGGGGGACAGGGCCGAGCTCCTACAATGAGCAGTTCTTC. It encodes CASSWGTGPSSYNEQFF. Combining the CDR3 with reference TRBV5-1 and TRBJ2-1 gives the whole variable domain KAGVTQTPRYLIKTRGQQVTLSCSPISGHRSVSWYQQTPGQGLQFLFEYFSETQRNKGNFPGRFSGRQFSNSRSEMNVSTLELGDSALYLCASSWGTGPSSYNEQFFGPGTRLTVL.